This entry lists 22 T cell receptor beta chains sequenced from one sample in a study of OX40 agonist ivuxolimab in advanced cancers. Sequenced by immunoSEQ multiplex PCR; TCRdb stores in-frame clones only, minus some. The sample has 100,000 to 120,000 clones, around 93% seen once; the top ten hold about 0.67%. The starting material was CD4+ or CD8+ T cells sorted from blood, obtained in a trial of the OX40 agonist ivuxolimab. The receptors shown here come from an adult with an advanced solid tumor such as melanoma, head and neck, liver or kidney cancer.

V and J are TRBV5-1 and TRBJ1-1; D call uncertain. The germline V gene encodes CDR1 SGHRS and CDR2 YFSETQ. The CDR3 totals 13 residues. The ends were cut back, 7 bases at V and 0 bases at J, with 10 bases in the middle. DNA for the CDR3: TGCGCCAGCGGCCCTCACGTGAACACTGAAGCTTTCTTT. Protein: CASGPHVNTEAFF.

This clone came up once. This chain uses TRBV18 with TRBJ1-2; 7 nucleotides align to TRBD1. Germline V gene data show CDR1 as KGHSH and CDR2 as LQKENI. The CDR3 is 15 amino acids. Trimming took 6 bases from V and 1 from J; bases not matched to a gene: 8. The CDR3 here is CASSIEQGNNYGYTF. The CDR3, as DNA: TGTGCCAGCTCGATCGAACAGGGGAATAACTATGGCTACACCTTC.

This clone was seen just once. One end of the junction does not line up with germline, which may come from a read error. This rearrangement joins TRBV4-1 to TRBJ1-1, with a weak D call TRBD1 (6 bases). Germline V gives CDR1 MGHRA, CDR2 YSYEKL. The CDR3 loop spans 14 amino acids. CDR3 DNA sequence: TGCGCCAGTAGCCCAGGGACACTTCCTCAGGAAGCTTTCTTT. Its protein is CASSPGTLPQEAFF.

This chain links TRBV14 with TRBJ1-1; no clear D gene. V dropped 4 bases and J dropped 1 base, with 10 bases sitting between them. Germline V gene sequence: CDR1 SGHDN, CDR2 FVKESK. The CDR3 contains 14 residues. CDR3 bases: TGTGCCAGCAGCCCGGACGTTTGGAACACTGAAGCTTTCTTT. Translation: CASSPDVWNTEAFF.

V usage is TRBV5-1 and J usage is TRBJ2-7; D may correspond to TRBD1 or TRBD2 (6 bases each). This CDR3 comprises 15 residues. Germline CDR1 reads SGHRS; CDR2 reads YFSETQ. V lost 2 bases and J 0 bases, leaving 12 bases between the germline ends. This chain's CDR3 is CASSFGGPRSYEQYF. The CDR3 DNA follows: TGCGCCAGCAGCTTCGGGGGCCCCCGCTCCTACGAGCAGTACTTC.

The chain has TRBV5-6 and TRBJ1-2; 8 bases map to TRBD1. The trim removed 6 bases at V and 4 bases at J, leaving 5 bases unmatched. Germline V CDR1 and CDR2: SGHDT, YYEEEE. There are 13 residues in the CDR3. The CDR3 protein is CASIADRGYGYTF. Here the CDR3 DNA reads TGTGCCAGCATCGCCGACAGGGGCTATGGCTACACCTTC.

This clone was seen only a few times. The chain recombines TRBV7-6 with TRBJ2-1; D is unclear. The germline V gene encodes CDR1 SGHVS and CDR2 FNYEAQ. CDR3 length: 13 amino acids. Between the trimmed V and J ends, which lost 1 base and 9 bases, there was a span of 10 bases. Written as DNA, the CDR3 is TGTGCCAGCAGCTTAGACTCCCCTAGTGAGCAGTTCTTC. It is translated as CASSLDSPSEQFF.

The count of this clone is one. V gene TRBV6-6 combines with J gene TRBJ2-3; D ambiguous. The CDR3 is 15 amino acids. Trimming took off 7 bases at V and 1 base at J, with 15 bases between the two ends. Germline V gene sequence: CDR1 MNHNY, CDR2 SVGAGI (reference sequence). CDR3 sequence (DNA): TGTGCCAGCATACTGGACGAGACCCGCACAGATACGCAGTATTTT. Amino acid sequence: CASILDETRTDTQYF.

This sequence joins TRBV5-1 and TRBJ2-7; 7 nucleotides agree with TRBD1. The CDR3 is 14 residues long. The V gene's germline CDR1 is SGHRS and CDR2 YFSETQ. J was trimmed by 2 bases and V by 6 bases; bases with no gene match: 8. The CDR3: CASTLEGQTYEQYF. CDR3 in DNA: TGCGCCAGCACTCTCGAGGGACAGACCTACGAGCAGTACTTC.

The chain is built from TRBV6-6 and TRBJ2-7, with 10 bases identical to TRBD2. Trimming at V came to 5 bases and at J to 1 base, leaving 2 bases not matched to a gene. The CDR3 consists of 14 residues. Germline CDR1 is MNHNY and CDR2 is SVGAGI (reference sequence). CDR3 protein: CASSRTSGSYEQYF. In DNA, the CDR3 is TGTGCCAGCAGTCGGACTAGCGGATCCTACGAGCAGTACTTC.

The chain carries TRBV18 and TRBJ2-1, with 11 nucleotides matching TRBD2. CDR1 is KGHSH, CDR2 LQKENI, per germline. J lost 0 bases, V lost 2 bases, and 0 bases had no gene match. The CDR3 loop spans 16 amino acids. In DNA, the CDR3 is TGTGCCAGCTCACCAGGGACTAGCGGCTCCTACAATGAGCAGTTCTTC. Translating gives CASSPGTSGSYNEQFF.

V is TRBV6-1 and J is TRBJ1-5, with no clear D. CDR1 is MNHNS and CDR2 is SASEGT in the germline V gene. V was cut by 6 bases and J by 5 bases, with 17 bases left in between. CDR3 length equals 15 residues. This CDR3 reads CASRHGPNPYQPQHF. Here the CDR3 DNA reads TGTGCCAGCAGACACGGCCCTAACCCCTATCAGCCCCAGCATTTT.

The rearrangement joins TRBV7-8 to TRBJ2-2; no definite D call. The germline CDR1 and CDR2 sequences are SGHVS and FQNEAQ. The CDR3 is 12 residues long. The V end was cut by 5 bases, the J end by 5 bases, with 6 bases between. As DNA, the CDR3 is TGTGCCAGCAGCACCATAACCGGGGAGCTGTTTTTT. This sequence encodes CASSTITGELFF.

This chain connects TRBV19 to TRBJ2-7; possible D gene TRBD1, 6 bases. Trimming cost V 6 bases and J 3 bases, with 18 bases left between them. The germline V gene encodes CDR1 LNHDA and CDR2 SQIVND (reference sequence). The CDR3 has 15 residues. The CDR3 loop reads CASRTYAGESYEQYF. The CDR3 region has the DNA TGTGCCAGTAGGACATACGCAGGGGAAAGCTACGAGCAGTACTTC.

The V gene is TRBV19, the J gene TRBJ1-6, with 9 bases matching TRBD1. The CDR3 runs 16 residues. Germline lookup yields CDR1 LNHDA and CDR2 SQIVND (reference sequence). J was trimmed by 7 bases and V by 3 bases; bases with no gene match: 7. The CDR3: CASSISGQGSNSPLHF. For the CDR3, the DNA is TGTGCCAGTAGTATCTCGGGACAGGGATCCAATTCACCCCTCCACTTT.

The V call is TRBV5-4, the J call TRBJ2-3; D is possibly TRBD2 (6 bases). V was trimmed by 0 bases and J by 0 bases, leaving 11 bases between them. The CDR3 sequence is 16 residues long. The V gene's germline CDR1 is SGHNT and CDR2 YYREEE (reference sequence). CDR3 nucleotide sequence: TGTGCCAGCAGCTTGGACCGGGAGATTAGCACAGATACGCAGTATTTT. Translating it yields CASSLDREISTDTQYF.

The chain employs TRBV7-9 and TRBJ1-1; D call uncertain. CDR1 is SEHNR, CDR2 FQNEAQ, per germline (reference sequence). The ends were cut back, 5 bases at V and 1 base at J, with 8 bases in the middle. The CDR3 has 13 amino acids. CDR3 sequence reads: CASSQDGNTEAFF. For the CDR3, the DNA is TGTGCCAGCAGCCAAGACGGGAACACTGAAGCTTTCTTT.

The V gene is TRBV7-2, the J gene TRBJ1-5, with 8 bases aligning to TRBD1. CDR3 length: 13 amino acids. J was trimmed by 4 bases and V by 8 bases; bases with no gene match: 4. Germline assignment: CDR1 SGHTA and CDR2 FQGNSA. In DNA form, the CDR3 reads TGTGCCAGCGGGACAGGTATGAATCAGCCCCAGCATTTT. As protein: CASGTGMNQPQHF.

The rearrangement uses TRBV27 and TRBJ1-3; D is perhaps TRBD1 (5 bases). The germline V and J ends were trimmed by 6 bases and 0 bases, with 12 bases remaining between them. The CDR3 spans 15 residues. CDR1 is MNHEY, CDR2 SMNVEV, per germline (reference sequence). This CDR3 is CASRGWGDSGNTIYF. CDR3 DNA sequence: TGTGCCAGCAGGGGGTGGGGGGACTCTGGAAACACCATATATTTT.

In regard to this clone: A read error may account for a junction end that differs from germline. V usage is TRBV7-7 and J usage is TRBJ2-5; D is uncertain. Germline CDR1 and CDR2: SSHAT and FNYEAQ (reference sequence). The CDR3 is 16 amino acids. DNA of the CDR3: TGTGCTAGCACCGAGTATAACCCTTTAAGCCAAGAGACCCAGTACTTC. Translated: CASTEYNPLSQETQYF.

CDR3 in amino acids: CAISLSGTGDGYTF. CDR3 sequence (DNA): TGTGCCATCAGCCTCTCTGGGACAGGGGATGGCTACACCTTC. The V call is TRBV10-3, the J call TRBJ1-2; TRBD1 matches at 10 bases. The CDR3 is 14 residues long. J lost 6 bases, V lost 6 bases, and 7 bases had no gene match. Looked up from germline, CDR1 is ENHRY and CDR2 is SYGVKD.

This clone has only one observation. The V and J genes are TRBV29-1 and TRBJ2-7, with TRBD1 matching over 9 bases. CDR1 SQVTM and CDR2 ANQGSEA come from the germline V gene. The V and J ends lost 6 bases and 1 base, in that order; junction bases with no gene match: 4. CDR3 size: 13 residues. CDR3 region: CSVGGTGSYEQYF. The DNA for the CDR3 is TGCAGCGTGGGTGGGACAGGGTCCTACGAGCAGTACTTC.